The 3 T cell receptor beta chains in this list originate from one sample, sequenced in a study of blood T cell repertoires in COVID-19. The protocol was immunoSEQ multiplex PCR, while the TCRdb copy is restricted to in-frame clones and leaves out a portion. Here the sample spans around 140,000 clones, 80% to 90% being singletons. Sample: PBMCs or T cells enriched from blood (not recorded which). Receptor source: a man over 45 who had recovered from COVID-19.

This chain joins TRBV19 and TRBJ2-7; TRBD2 matches 9 bases. This CDR3 region has 17 residues. J was trimmed by 2 bases and V by 1 base; bases with no gene match: 9. Germline loops: CDR1 LNHDA, CDR2 SQIVND (reference sequence). For the CDR3, the DNA is TGTGCCAGTAGTATAGTGCAGACTAGCGGAACCGCCTACGAGCAGTACTTC. It is translated as CASSIVQTSGTAYEQYF.

There are a few counts of this clone. The chain recombines TRBV19 with TRBJ1-1, with a possible D match to TRBD1 (6 bases). The CDR3 sequence is 14 residues long. Trimming left V 1 base short and J 4 bases short, with 10 bases between. Germline V gene lookup returns CDR1 LNHDA and CDR2 SQIVND (reference sequence). CDR3: CASSIVRGSTEAFF. The DNA of the CDR3 is TGTGCCAGTAGTATAGTCAGGGGCAGCACTGAAGCTTTCTTT.

This clone has only one observation. The chain uses TRBV6-5 and TRBJ1-1; D unclear. Trimming removed 11 bases at V and 1 base at J, with 8 bases between. This CDR3 contains 11 residues. In germline, CDR1 is MNHEY, CDR2 SVGAGI. The CDR3 protein is CAAAKNTEAFF. The CDR3 nucleotides read TGTGCCGCGGCGAAGAACACTGAAGCTTTCTTT.